Shown below are 25 T cell receptor beta chains from a single sample sequenced in a study of radiotherapy plus CTLA-4 blockade in lung cancer. Sequencing was performed with immunoSEQ multiplex PCR; in TCRdb, only in-frame clones are kept and a portion is missing. In the table there are 51,000 or so clones, more than 70% of which are singletons. The material was peripheral blood, obtained from a patient treated with radiotherapy plus ipilimumab. The source of these receptors is a human donor with non-small cell lung cancer who had stable disease on radiotherapy plus ipilimumab.

V and J are TRBV11-2 and TRBJ1-6; D unresolved. CDR3 length: 15 residues. Germline V gene lookup returns CDR1 SGHAT and CDR2 FQNNGV. The germline V and J ends were trimmed by 0 bases and 6 bases, with 9 bases remaining between them. The CDR3 spells CASSLELRSNSPLHF. The CDR3 DNA reads TGTGCCAGCAGCTTAGAGCTCAGGAGTAATTCACCCCTCCACTTT.

The rearrangement uses TRBV5-1 and TRBJ1-3; D is undetermined. Germline-derived CDR1 and CDR2 are SGHRS and YFSETQ. V lost 4 bases to trimming and J lost 4 bases, with 9 bases between them. This CDR3 contains 13 residues. The CDR3 DNA reads TGCGCCAGCAGCATGGGGTCCGGAAACACCATATATTTT. Translated: CASSMGSGNTIYF.

This chain uses TRBV15 with TRBJ2-1, with 8 bases identical to TRBD2. This CDR3 comprises 16 residues. Unmatched junction bases numbered 11, after V lost 5 bases and J lost 5 bases. Germline CDR1 reads LNHNV; CDR2 reads YYDKDF (reference sequence). The CDR3 DNA follows: TGTGCCACCAGCTCCTGGGGGAGCGGGGGAAACAATGAGCAGTTCTTC. Residues: CATSSWGSGGNNEQFF.

In this sample, this clone turned up a few times. The rearrangement links TRBV28 to TRBJ1-6; D is ambiguous. Trimming left V 3 bases short and J 10 bases short, with 13 bases between. CDR1 is MDHEN, CDR2 SYDVKM, per germline. This CDR3 is 14 amino acids long. CDR3 sequence: CASSFLQVRSPLHF. The DNA for the CDR3 is TGTGCCAGCAGTTTTCTCCAGGTCCGGTCACCCCTCCACTTT.

This clone has only a few counts. The rearrangement links TRBV7-2 to TRBJ1-1, with D maybe TRBD1 (5 bases). CDR1 is SGHTA and CDR2 is FQGNSA in the germline V gene. CDR3 length: 14 amino acids. The ends were cut back, 3 bases at V and 4 bases at J, with 12 bases in the middle. DNA for the CDR3: TGTGCCAGCAGCTTGATGGGGCAGGGCACTGAAGCTTTCTTT. Encoded protein: CASSLMGQGTEAFF.

By proportion, this clone is medium-sized. The identical CDR3 is also encoded by other nucleotide sequences in the sample. CDR3 nucleotides: TGTGCCTGGGGACAGGGTGAGGGTTCACCCCTCCACTTT. It specifies CAWGQGEGSPLHF. V usage is TRBV30 and J usage is TRBJ1-6; 8 nucleotides align to TRBD1. With 5 bases clipped from V and 9 bases from J, the junction kept 6 bases outside the gene matches. Per germline, CDR1 GTSNPN and CDR2 SVGIG (reference sequence). CDR3 length: 13 amino acids.

The CDR3 sequence is CASSKTPKNQPQHF. Written as DNA, the CDR3 is TGTGCCAGCAGTAAGACCCCAAAAAATCAGCCCCAGCATTTT. The chain employs TRBV2 and TRBJ1-5; D gene ambiguous. CDR3 length equals 14 residues. Germline CDR1 SNHLY, CDR2 FYNNEI. Trimming took off 5 bases at V and 4 bases at J, with 12 bases between the two ends.

In its sample, this clone was seen a few times. CDR3 loop: CSARVGQGGTEAFF. The CDR3 DNA sequence: TGCAGCGCCCGGGTCGGACAGGGCGGGACTGAAGCTTTCTTT. V usage is TRBV29-1 and J usage is TRBJ1-1; 8 nucleotides agree with TRBD1. The length of the CDR3 is 14 residues. Germline values: CDR1 SQVTM, CDR2 ANQGSEA. V dropped 7 bases and J dropped 5; count of bases not matched to a gene: 12.

This chain joins TRBV27 and TRBJ1-4; 10 positions match TRBD1. The CDR3 contains 15 residues. Germline values: CDR1 MNHEY, CDR2 SMNVEV (reference sequence). V shed 3 bases, J shed 7 bases, and the junction held 5 bases outside the gene matches. The CDR3 protein is CASSFGGQGFEKLFF. CDR3 bases: TGTGCCAGCAGTTTCGGGGGACAGGGGTTTGAAAAACTGTTTTTT.

V is TRBV28 and J is TRBJ2-4; D unclear. The length of the CDR3 is 15 residues. Germline V lookup: CDR1 MDHEN, CDR2 SYDVKM. Trimming removed 1 base at V and 8 bases at J, with 15 bases between. The CDR3 DNA follows: TGTGCCAGCAGTTTATCCGGGCCCCAAGGGCACATTCAGTACTTC. Translating gives CASSLSGPQGHIQYF.

This rearrangement joins TRBV30 to TRBJ1-2; a possible D gene is TRBD1 (5 bases). V lost 8 bases to trimming and J lost 5 bases, with 12 bases between them. The CDR3 totals 11 residues. Germline V lookup: CDR1 GTSNPN, CDR2 SVGIG (reference sequence). The CDR3 DNA sequence: TGTGCCCGGGACGGCGCGTATGGCTACACCTTC. Its protein product is CARDGAYGYTF.

The genes are TRBV27 and TRBJ2-2; 8 positions agree with TRBD2. The length of the CDR3 is 15 residues. The trim removed 5 bases at V and 7 bases at J, leaving 9 bases unmatched. The V gene's germline CDR1 is MNHEY and CDR2 SMNVEV (reference sequence). The CDR3, as DNA: TGTGCCAGCAGTCTAAAAAGCGGGGGTATCGGGGAGCTGTTTTTT. This sequence encodes CASSLKSGGIGELFF.

The rearrangement links TRBV9 to TRBJ1-6; no firm D call. The germline V gene encodes CDR1 SGDLS and CDR2 YYNGEE. The CDR3 contains 15 residues. Trimming cost V 4 bases and J 7 bases, with 15 bases left between them. CDR3 nucleotides: TGTGCCAGCAGCAAGACCGGGAGTCGGAATTCACCCCTCCACTTT. It yields the protein CASSKTGSRNSPLHF.

The chain employs TRBV6-1 and TRBJ2-3; D is uncertain. The CDR3 length is 15 residues. V gave up 3 bases and J gave up 2 bases, with 12 bases separating them. Germline V gene lookup returns CDR1 MNHNS and CDR2 SASEGT. The CDR3 reads CASSELASPTDTQYF. In nucleotides, the CDR3 is TGTGCCAGCAGTGAGTTAGCTTCTCCCACAGATACGCAGTATTTT.

The CDR3 spells CASSVWDAETQYF. The CDR3 DNA follows: TGTGCCAGCAGCGTATGGGATGCGGAGACCCAGTACTTC. The chain employs TRBV9 and TRBJ2-5; no definite D call. This CDR3 has 13 residues. Trimming took 1 base from V and 5 from J, leaving 9 bases between them. The germline CDR1 and CDR2 sequences are SGDLS and YYNGEE.

The genes are TRBV6-6 and TRBJ1-3; D remains ambiguous. Germline values: CDR1 MNHNY, CDR2 SVGAGI (reference sequence). The CDR3 is 14 residues long. Trimming removed 4 bases from V and 1 base from J, with 8 bases in between. CDR3 nucleotide sequence: TGTGCCAGCAGTTCCCAGGATTCTGGAAACACCATATATTTT. This encodes CASSSQDSGNTIYF.

The chain links TRBV2 to TRBJ2-7; D remains unclear. Looked up from germline, CDR1 is SNHLY and CDR2 is FYNNEI. This CDR3 is 14 amino acids long. V was clipped by 1 base and J by 3 bases, with 10 bases between them. The CDR3 nucleotides read TGTGCCAGCAGTGAAGGGTGGCAATACTACGAGCAGTACTTC. This encodes CASSEGWQYYEQYF.

The chain recombines TRBV19 with TRBJ2-2; D call uncertain. Trimming shortened V by 1 base and J by 0 bases, and 12 bases separated the two germline ends. The CDR3 runs 17 residues. Germline CDR1 LNHDA, CDR2 SQIVND (reference sequence). The CDR3 sequence: CASSIVKGLSNTGELFF. The CDR3 nucleotides read TGTGCCAGTAGTATAGTTAAAGGGCTCTCGAACACCGGGGAGCTGTTTTTT. Full variable domain (rest looked up from reference TRBV19 and TRBJ2-2): DGGITQSPKYLFRKEGQNVTLSCEQNLNHDAMYWYRQDPGQGLRLIYYSQIVNDFQKGDIAEGYSVSREKKESFPLTVTSAQKNPTAFYLCASSIVKGLSNTGELFFGEGSRLTVL.

This clone was picked up a small number of times. The sample holds other DNA sequences that translate to the same CDR3. This chain links TRBV4-3 with TRBJ2-1; D perhaps matches TRBD2 (6 bases). The V gene's germline CDR1 is LGHNA and CDR2 YSLEER. The length of the CDR3 is 17 residues. Trimming took off 2 bases at V and 4 bases at J, with 18 bases between the two ends. The CDR3 DNA reads TGCGCCAGCAGCCAAAGGTCACATCCCCGGGGGTACAATGAGCAGTTCTTC. It translates to CASSQRSHPRGYNEQFF.

The chain links TRBV27 to TRBJ2-1; no clear D. Germline loops: CDR1 MNHEY, CDR2 SMNVEV (reference sequence). The CDR3 contains 12 residues. Trimming took 6 bases from V and 6 from J, leaving 9 bases between them. In DNA form, the CDR3 reads TGTGCCAGCAGGAAAGGGCTCAATGAGCAGTTCTTC. It specifies CASRKGLNEQFF.

The chain is built from TRBV11-2 and TRBJ2-1; TRBD2 matches at 7 bases. The trim removed 1 base at V and 5 bases at J, leaving 8 bases unmatched. CDR1 is SGHAT and CDR2 is FQNNGV in the germline V gene. This CDR3 is 16 amino acids long. The CDR3 bases are TGTGCCAGCAGCTTAGGACCGGGGGGAACCGACAATGAGCAGTTCTTC. Its translation is CASSLGPGGTDNEQFF.

The genes are TRBV19 and TRBJ2-2; no definite D call. CDR3 size: 13 residues. Trimming removed 5 bases at V and 4 bases at J, with 8 bases between. Germline CDR1 reads LNHDA; CDR2 reads SQIVND (reference sequence). CDR3 bases: TGTGCCAGTAGTGTTCGACCCACCGGGGAGCTGTTTTTT. Amino acids: CASSVRPTGELFF.

This clone has only a few counts. The genes are TRBV21-1 and TRBJ1-5. TRBV21-1 corresponds to a pseudogene. The CDR3 has 14 amino acids. CDR3: CASSKGQGGQPQHF. The CDR3 DNA is TGTGCCAGCAGCAAAGGGCAGGGAGGGCAGCCCCAGCATTTT.

The rearrangement joins TRBV19 to TRBJ2-2; TRBD2 matches 11 bases. This CDR3 has 15 amino acids. Trimming cost V 8 bases and J 6 bases; bases outside gene matches: 8. The germline V gene has CDR1 LNHDA and CDR2 SQIVND (reference sequence). CDR3 residues: CASGDSGGAPGELFF. Here the CDR3 DNA reads TGTGCCAGTGGTGATAGCGGGGGGGCCCCCGGGGAGCTGTTTTTT.

This sequence joins TRBV7-3 and TRBJ2-6, with D uncertain. In germline, CDR1 is SGHTA, CDR2 FQGTGA. V gave up 3 bases and J gave up 1 base, with 13 bases separating them. CDR3 length equals 17 residues. CDR3: CASSFRQAPSGANVLTF. DNA for the CDR3: TGTGCCAGCAGCTTCAGGCAGGCACCTTCTGGGGCCAACGTCCTGACTTTC.